This note documents a single TCR beta chain sequence. Its antigen is still unknown. All TRB cDNA libraries came from 5' RACE performed with UMI labels. Reanalyzing the 5' RACE reads, TCRdb keeps one entry per CDR3 protein, without DNA. The sample's table shows about 56,000 distinct CDR3 sequences. Germline lookup yields CDR1 MNHEY and CDR2 SMNVEV (reference sequence). The length of the CDR3 is 12 residues. This sample stems from a study of CXCR3-negative and CXCR3-positive naive CD8 T cells. Study background: About 135 million TRB reads in total, about 1.5 +/- 0.3 million per library. Overall study results and limits: Both naive subsets showed comparably high diversity, and memory CD8+ cells showed much lower diversity. Unlike memory cells, which differed, naive CXCR3-negative and CXCR3-positive cells had similar TRBV-TRBJ usage. More hydrophobic TRB CDR3s were found in CXCR3-positive naive cells than in CXCR3-negative naive cells.

The sample was naive CXCR3+ CD8+ T cells from blood. As for subset: CD45RO-CCR7+CD27+CD95- naive CD8+ T cells expressing CXCR3 (TNR3+). The chain carries TRBV27 and TRBJ2-1; TCRdb's D call, TRBD2, is unchecked because there is no DNA. The clonotype comes from a human donor in good health. Some clones in this sample may be carry-over from other donors' samples. The CDR3 loop is CASSLSGTAEFF.